This T cell receptor beta chain was obtained from a study of OX40 agonist ivuxolimab in advanced cancers. Study context: Ivuxolimab was administered intravenously to patients at 0.01 to 10 mg/kg every 2 weeks. Whole-study findings and limits: Low normalized T-cell clonal expansion was additionally recorded for some nonresponders.

Points on this clone: Its specificity is not known.

Deletions cut 3 bases from V and 1 base from J, with 11 bases between. The CDR3 runs to 15 residues. The germline CDR1 and CDR2 sequences are SGHTA and FQGNSA. Assay: immunoSEQ multiplex PCR; the TCRdb copy retains only in-frame clones and omits some. The sample lists about 58,000 clones, roughly four fifths occurring once. This sequence joins TRBV7-2 and TRBJ2-3; D ambiguous. Source: CD4+ or CD8+ T cells sorted from blood, taken in a trial of the OX40 agonist ivuxolimab. This TCR derives from an adult with an advanced solid tumor such as melanoma, head and neck, liver or kidney cancer. The CDR3 coding sequence is TGTGCCAGCAGCTTTGGTCCCGGGCGCACAGATACGCAGTATTTT. Translated: CASSFGPGRTDTQYF.